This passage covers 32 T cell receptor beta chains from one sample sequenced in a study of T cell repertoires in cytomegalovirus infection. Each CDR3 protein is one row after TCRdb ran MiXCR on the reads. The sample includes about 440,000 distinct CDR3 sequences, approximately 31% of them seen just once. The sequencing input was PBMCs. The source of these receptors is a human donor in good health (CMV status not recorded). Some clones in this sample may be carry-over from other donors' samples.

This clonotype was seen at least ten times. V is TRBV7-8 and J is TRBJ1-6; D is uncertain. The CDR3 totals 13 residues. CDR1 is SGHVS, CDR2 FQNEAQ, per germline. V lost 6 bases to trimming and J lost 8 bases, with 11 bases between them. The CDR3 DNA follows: TGTGCCAGCAGTGACGGGTTGGATTCACCCCTCCACTTT. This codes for CASSDGLDSPLHF.

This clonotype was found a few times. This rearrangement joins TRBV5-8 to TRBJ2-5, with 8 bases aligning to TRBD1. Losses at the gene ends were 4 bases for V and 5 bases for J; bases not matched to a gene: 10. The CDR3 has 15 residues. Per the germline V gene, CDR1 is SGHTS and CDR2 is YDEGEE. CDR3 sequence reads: CASSPAGGISETQYF. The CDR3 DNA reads TGTGCCAGCAGCCCAGCAGGGGGCATTAGCGAGACCCAGTACTTC.

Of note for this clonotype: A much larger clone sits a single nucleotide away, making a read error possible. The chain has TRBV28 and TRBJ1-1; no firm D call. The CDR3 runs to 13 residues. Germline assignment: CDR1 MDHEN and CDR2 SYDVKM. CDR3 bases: TGTGCCAGCAGGGAGTTAGGAAGGACTGAATCTTTCTTT. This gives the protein CASRELGRTESFF. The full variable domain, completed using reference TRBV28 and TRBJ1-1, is DVKVTQSSRYLVKRTGEKVFLECVQDMDHENMFWYRQDPGLGLRLIYFSYDVKMKEKGDIPEGYSVSREKKERFSLILESASTNQTSMYLCASRELGRTESFFGQGTRLTVV.

CDR3 protein: CASGRSGNTIYF. CDR3 DNA: TGTGCCAGCGGCCGGTCTGGAAACACCATATATTTT. This chain joins TRBV6-4 and TRBJ1-3; no clear D. The CDR3 is made up of 12 amino acids. The V gene's germline CDR1 is MRHNA and CDR2 SNTAGT. Deletions cut 8 bases from V and 1 base from J, with 6 bases between.

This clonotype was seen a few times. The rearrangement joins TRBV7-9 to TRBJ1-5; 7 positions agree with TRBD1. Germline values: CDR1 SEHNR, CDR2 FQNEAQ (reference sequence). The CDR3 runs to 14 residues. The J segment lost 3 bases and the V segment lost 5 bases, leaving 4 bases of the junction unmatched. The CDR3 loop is CASSQTGNNQPQHF. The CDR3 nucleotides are TGTGCCAGCAGCCAGACAGGGAACAATCAGCCCCAGCATTTT. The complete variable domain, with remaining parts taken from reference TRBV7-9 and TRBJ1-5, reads DTGVSQNPRHKITKRGQNVTFRCDPISEHNRLYWYRQTLGQGPEFLTYFQNEAQLEKSRLLSDRFSAERPKGSFSTLEIQRTEQGDSAMYLCASSQTGNNQPQHFGDGTRLSIL.

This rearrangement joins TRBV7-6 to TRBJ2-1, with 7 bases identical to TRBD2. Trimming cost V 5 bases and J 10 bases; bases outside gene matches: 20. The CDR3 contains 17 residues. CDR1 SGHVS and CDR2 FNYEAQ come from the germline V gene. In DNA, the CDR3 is TGTGCCAGCAGCCCCGGCCCCACTAGCGTGGGTTACAGAGAGCAGTTCTTC. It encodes CASSPGPTSVGYREQFF.

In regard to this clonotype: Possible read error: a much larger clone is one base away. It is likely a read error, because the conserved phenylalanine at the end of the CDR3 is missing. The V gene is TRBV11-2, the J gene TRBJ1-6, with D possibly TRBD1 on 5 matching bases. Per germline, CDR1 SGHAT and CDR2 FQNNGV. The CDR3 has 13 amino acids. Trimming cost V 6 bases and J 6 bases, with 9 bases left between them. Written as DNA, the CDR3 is TGTGCCAGCAGAGGGACCCCTAATTCACCCCTCCACTTG. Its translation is CASRGTPNSPLHL.

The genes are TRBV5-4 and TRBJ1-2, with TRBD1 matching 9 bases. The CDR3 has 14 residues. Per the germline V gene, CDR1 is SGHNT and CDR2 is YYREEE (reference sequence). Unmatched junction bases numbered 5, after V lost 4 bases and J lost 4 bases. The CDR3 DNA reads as TGTGCCAGCAGCCGAACGGACAGGGGCTATGGCTACACCTTC. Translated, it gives CASSRTDRGYGYTF.

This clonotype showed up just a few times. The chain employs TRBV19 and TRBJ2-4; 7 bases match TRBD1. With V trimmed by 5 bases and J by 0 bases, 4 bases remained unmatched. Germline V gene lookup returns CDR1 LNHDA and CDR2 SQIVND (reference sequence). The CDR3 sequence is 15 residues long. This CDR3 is CASSGTALAKNIQYF. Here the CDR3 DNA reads TGTGCCAGTAGTGGGACAGCCCTAGCCAAAAACATTCAGTACTTC.

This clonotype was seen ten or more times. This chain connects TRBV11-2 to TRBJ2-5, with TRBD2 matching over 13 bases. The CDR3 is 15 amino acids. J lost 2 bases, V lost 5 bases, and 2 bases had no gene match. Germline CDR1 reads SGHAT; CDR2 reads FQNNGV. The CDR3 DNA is TGTGCCAGCAGCCGGGGACTAGCGGGGCAAGAGACCCAGTACTTC. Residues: CASSRGLAGQETQYF.

The CDR3 coding sequence is TGTGCCAGCAGTCCACTAGCGGGGGGGCAAAATGAGCAGTTCTTC. Residues: CASSPLAGGQNEQFF. J is TRBJ2-1 and V is TRBV28; 13 nucleotides agree with TRBD2. V lost 5 bases and J lost 7; bases outside the gene matches: 5. Looked up from germline, CDR1 is MDHEN and CDR2 is SYDVKM. The CDR3 has 15 residues.

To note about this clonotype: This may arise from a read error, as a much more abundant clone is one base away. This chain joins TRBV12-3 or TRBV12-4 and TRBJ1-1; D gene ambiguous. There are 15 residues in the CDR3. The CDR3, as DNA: TGTGCCAGCAGCCCTGATTTGGGCGAAAGAACTGAAGATTTCTTT. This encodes CASSPDLGERTEDFF.

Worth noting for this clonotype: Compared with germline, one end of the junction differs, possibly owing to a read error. CDR3 amino acids: CAISLTEGAGGNTQYF. CDR3 nucleotide sequence: TGTGCCATCAGCTTAACGGAGGGGGCCGGGGGAAATACGCAGTATTTT. The J gene is TRBJ2-3, the V gene TRBV7-8; tentatively, D is TRBD1 (7 bases). Germline V CDR1 and CDR2: SGHVS, FQNEAQ. The CDR3 contains 16 residues.

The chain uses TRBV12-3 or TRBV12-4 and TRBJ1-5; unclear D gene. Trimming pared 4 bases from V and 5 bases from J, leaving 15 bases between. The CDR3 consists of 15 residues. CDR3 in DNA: TGTGCCAGCAGTTGGACTTCAAACGGAGATCAGCCCCAGCATTTT. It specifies CASSWTSNGDQPQHF.

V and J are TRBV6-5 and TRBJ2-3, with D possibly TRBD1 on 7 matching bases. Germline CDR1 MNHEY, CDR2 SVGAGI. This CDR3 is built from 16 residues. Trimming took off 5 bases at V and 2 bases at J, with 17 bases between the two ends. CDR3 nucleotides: TGTGCCAGCAGTCCCTCAGGGGGGCCCGACACAGATACGCAGTATTTT. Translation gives CASSPSGGPDTDTQYF.

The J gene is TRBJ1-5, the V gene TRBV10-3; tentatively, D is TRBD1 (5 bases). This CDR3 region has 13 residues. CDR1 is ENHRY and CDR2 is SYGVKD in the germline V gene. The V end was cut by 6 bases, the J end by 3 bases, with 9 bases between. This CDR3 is CAIREGPNQPQHF. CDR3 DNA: TGTGCCATCAGGGAGGGGCCCAATCAGCCCCAGCATTTT.

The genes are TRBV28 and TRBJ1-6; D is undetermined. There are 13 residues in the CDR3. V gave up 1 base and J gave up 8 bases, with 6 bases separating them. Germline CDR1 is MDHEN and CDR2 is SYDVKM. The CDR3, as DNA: TGTGCCAGCAGTTTATCATGGGATTCACCCCTCCACTTT. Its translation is CASSLSWDSPLHF.

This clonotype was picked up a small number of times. The CDR3 protein is CATRGSPTGELFF. The CDR3 DNA is TGTGCCACCAGGGGCAGCCCCACCGGGGAGCTGTTTTTT. The chain couples TRBV15 to TRBJ2-2; no definite D call. The CDR3 has 13 amino acids. Trimming took off 6 bases at V and 4 bases at J, with 9 bases between the two ends. Germline CDR1 is LNHNV and CDR2 is YYDKDF (reference sequence).

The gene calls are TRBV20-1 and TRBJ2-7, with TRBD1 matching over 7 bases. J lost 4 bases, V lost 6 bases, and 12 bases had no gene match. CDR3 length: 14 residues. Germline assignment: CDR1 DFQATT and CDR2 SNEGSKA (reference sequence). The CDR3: CSATGDATFYEQYF. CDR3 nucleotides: TGCAGTGCAACAGGGGATGCGACTTTTTACGAGCAGTACTTC.

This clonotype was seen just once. The CDR3 is CASSGIVGTEAFF. CDR3 bases: TGTGCCAGCAGCGGGATCGTGGGCACTGAAGCTTTCTTT. The chain couples TRBV9 to TRBJ1-1; D remains ambiguous. In germline, CDR1 is SGDLS, CDR2 YYNGEE. The CDR3 is 13 amino acids. V shed 3 bases and J shed 4 bases, with 10 bases lying between them.

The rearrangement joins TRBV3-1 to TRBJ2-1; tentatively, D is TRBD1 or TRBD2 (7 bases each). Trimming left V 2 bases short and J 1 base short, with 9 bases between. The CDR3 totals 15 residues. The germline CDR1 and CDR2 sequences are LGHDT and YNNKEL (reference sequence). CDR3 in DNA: TGTGCCAGCAGCCAACAGGGGGGGTCCTACAATGAGCAGTTCTTC. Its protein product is CASSQQGGSYNEQFF.

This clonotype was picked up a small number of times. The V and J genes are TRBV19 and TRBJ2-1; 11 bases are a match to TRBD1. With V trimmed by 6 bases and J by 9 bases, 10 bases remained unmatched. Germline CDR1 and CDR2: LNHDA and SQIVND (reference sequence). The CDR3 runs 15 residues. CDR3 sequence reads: CASSLLDRGQGEQFF. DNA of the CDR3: TGTGCCAGTAGCCTGCTGGACAGGGGGCAGGGTGAGCAGTTCTTC.

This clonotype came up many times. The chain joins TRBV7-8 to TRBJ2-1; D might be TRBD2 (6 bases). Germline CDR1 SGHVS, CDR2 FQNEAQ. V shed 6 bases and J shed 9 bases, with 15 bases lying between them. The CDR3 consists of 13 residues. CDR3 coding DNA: TGTGCCAGCAGTCATAGACCCGGGAGTGAGCAGTTCTTC. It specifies CASSHRPGSEQFF.

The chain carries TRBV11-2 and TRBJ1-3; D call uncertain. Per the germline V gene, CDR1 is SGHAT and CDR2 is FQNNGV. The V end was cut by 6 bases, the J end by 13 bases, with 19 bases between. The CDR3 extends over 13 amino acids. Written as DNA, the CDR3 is TGTGCCAGCAGTCCCAGCCCCCAAGGGAGAATATATTTT. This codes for CASSPSPQGRIYF.

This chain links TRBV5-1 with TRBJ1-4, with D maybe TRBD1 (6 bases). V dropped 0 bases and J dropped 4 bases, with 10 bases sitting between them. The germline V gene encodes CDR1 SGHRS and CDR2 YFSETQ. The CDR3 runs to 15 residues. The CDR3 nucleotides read TGCGCCAGCAGCTTGGATGGACAGAGTAATGAAAAACTGTTTTTT. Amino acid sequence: CASSLDGQSNEKLFF.

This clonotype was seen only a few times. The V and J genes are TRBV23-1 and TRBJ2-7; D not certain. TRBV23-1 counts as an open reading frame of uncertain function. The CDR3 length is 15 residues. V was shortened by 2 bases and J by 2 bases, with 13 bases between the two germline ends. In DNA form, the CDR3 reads TGCGCCAGCAGTCAAGGGTGGGCGAGTGCCTACGAGCAGTACTTC. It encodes CASSQGWASAYEQYF.

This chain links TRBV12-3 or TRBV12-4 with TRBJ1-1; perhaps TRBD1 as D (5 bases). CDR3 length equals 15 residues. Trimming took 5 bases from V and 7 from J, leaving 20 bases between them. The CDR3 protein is CASSPSPGTVNEAFF. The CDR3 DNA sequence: TGTGCCAGCAGTCCATCCCCGGGGACTGTGAATGAAGCTTTCTTT.

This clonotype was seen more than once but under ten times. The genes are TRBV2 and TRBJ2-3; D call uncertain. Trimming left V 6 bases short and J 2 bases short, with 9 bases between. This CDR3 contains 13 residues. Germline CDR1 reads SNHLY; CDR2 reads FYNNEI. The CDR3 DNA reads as TGTGCCAGCAGACCCTTGTTCACAGATACGCAGTATTTT. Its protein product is CASRPLFTDTQYF.

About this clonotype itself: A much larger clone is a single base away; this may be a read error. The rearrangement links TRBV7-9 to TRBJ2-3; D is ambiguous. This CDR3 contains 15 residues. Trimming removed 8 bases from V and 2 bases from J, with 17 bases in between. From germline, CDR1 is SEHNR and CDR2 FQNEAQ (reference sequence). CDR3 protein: CASRAPGAITDTQYF. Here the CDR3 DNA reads TGTGCCAGCCGGGCACCAGGCGCTATCACAGATACGCAGTATTTT.

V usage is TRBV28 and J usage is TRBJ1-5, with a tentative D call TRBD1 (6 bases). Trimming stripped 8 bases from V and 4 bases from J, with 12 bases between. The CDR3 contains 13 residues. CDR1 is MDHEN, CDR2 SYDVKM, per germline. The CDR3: CASQQGGNQPQHF. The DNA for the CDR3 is TGTGCCAGCCAACAGGGTGGTAATCAGCCCCAGCATTTT. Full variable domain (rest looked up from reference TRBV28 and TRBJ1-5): DVKVTQSSRYLVKRTGEKVFLECVQDMDHENMFWYRQDPGLGLRLIYFSYDVKMKEKGDIPEGYSVSREKKERFSLILESASTNQTSMYLCASQQGGNQPQHFGDGTRLSIL.

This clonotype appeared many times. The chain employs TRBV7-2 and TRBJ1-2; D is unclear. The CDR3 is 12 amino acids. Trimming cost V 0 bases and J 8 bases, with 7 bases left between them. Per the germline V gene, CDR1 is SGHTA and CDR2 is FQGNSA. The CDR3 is CASSLAGIGYTF. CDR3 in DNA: TGTGCCAGCAGCTTAGCAGGGATCGGCTACACCTTC.

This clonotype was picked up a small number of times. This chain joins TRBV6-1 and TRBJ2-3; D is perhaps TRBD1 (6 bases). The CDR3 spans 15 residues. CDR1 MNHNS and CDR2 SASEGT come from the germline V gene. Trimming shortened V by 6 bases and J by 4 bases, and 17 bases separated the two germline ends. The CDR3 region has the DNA TGTGCCAGCAGCTCCCAAGGGGCAGGGGCAGATACGCAGTATTTT. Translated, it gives CASSSQGAGADTQYF.